These 27 T cell receptor beta chains were sequenced from one sample in a study of shared clonotypes between healthy human individuals. The table came from immunoSEQ multiplex PCR; TCRdb's copy has only in-frame clones and leaves some out. The repertoire includes over 2,000,000 clones, about 93% of them detected once, and approximately 1.7% sits in the top ten. The naive CD8 fraction comprised CD45RO-negative cells positively selected for CCR7 and excluded terminally differentiated effector memory CD45RA+ cells. Sequenced material: naive CD8+ T cells from PBMCs. The receptors stem from a man aged 18 to 30 in good health. Some clones in this sample may be carry-over from other donors' samples.

The chain combines TRBV19 with TRBJ1-5, with D possibly being TRBD1 (6 bases). The CDR3 contains 14 residues. Germline assignment: CDR1 LNHDA and CDR2 SQIVND (reference sequence). Trimming removed 7 bases at V and 6 bases at J, with 16 bases between. The CDR3 protein is CASTFPGASQPQHF. CDR3 bases: TGTGCCAGTACCTTCCCGGGGGCCAGTCAGCCCCAGCATTTT.

In regard to this clone: Compared with germline, one end of the junction differs, possibly owing to a read error. The chain is built from TRBV7-3 and TRBJ2-1; tentative D call: TRBD1 (6 bases). Germline CDR1 SGHTA, CDR2 FQGTGA. The CDR3 consists of 17 residues. CDR3 coding DNA: TGTGCCAGCAGCCTCACTCCTCTCAGGGGCTCCCACAATGAGCAGTTCTTC. Translated, it gives CASSLTPLRGSHNEQFF.

V gene TRBV27 combines with J gene TRBJ1-1; D is perhaps TRBD1 (6 bases). Germline CDR1 and CDR2: MNHEY and SMNVEV (reference sequence). The CDR3 loop spans 16 amino acids. Trimming left V 6 bases short and J 1 base short, with 18 bases between. CDR3 loop: CASRHSRGGANTEAFF. CDR3 DNA sequence: TGTGCCAGCAGGCACTCCCGAGGGGGGGCGAACACTGAAGCTTTCTTT.

DNA of the CDR3: TGTGCCAGCAGCGTCGCAGACTCGACGTCCCGACGTAATGGCTACACCTTC. This translates into CASSVADSTSRRNGYTF. The V gene is TRBV7-9, the J gene TRBJ1-2; D is ambiguous. This CDR3 comprises 17 residues. The V end lost 5 bases, the J end lost 6 bases, and 25 bases lay between the germline ends. Germline CDR1 and CDR2: SEHNR and FQNEAQ (reference sequence).

This chain's CDR3 is CASSIAETREAFF. The CDR3 DNA sequence: TGTGCCAGTAGTATAGCAGAAACCCGTGAAGCTTTCTTT. The chain links TRBV19 to TRBJ1-1; no clear D. The CDR3 has 13 amino acids. V shed 1 base and J shed 7 bases, with 10 bases lying between them. Germline V gene lookup returns CDR1 LNHDA and CDR2 SQIVND (reference sequence).

The V call is TRBV12-5, the J call TRBJ2-1, with D possibly being TRBD2 (5 bases). The V gene lost 4 bases and the J gene lost 1 base, with 8 bases spanning the gap. The CDR3 spans 14 residues. Germline assignment: CDR1 LGHNT and CDR2 FRNRAP. CDR3: CASGSGDSYNEQFF. DNA of the CDR3: TGTGCTAGTGGTTCCGGGGATTCCTACAATGAGCAGTTCTTC.

This rearrangement joins TRBV2 to TRBJ2-5; D unresolved. With 7 bases removed from V and 1 base from J, the gap between germline ends came to 10 bases. This CDR3 has 13 residues. The germline V gene encodes CDR1 SNHLY and CDR2 FYNNEI. CDR3: CASTGRLQETQYF. In DNA form, the CDR3 reads TGTGCCAGCACCGGACGACTCCAAGAGACCCAGTACTTC.

The chain uses TRBV4-1 and TRBJ2-7, with a weak D call TRBD2 (6 bases). Germline CDR1 is MGHRA and CDR2 is YSYEKL. Deletions cut 0 bases from V and 4 bases from J, with 10 bases between. This CDR3 has 14 amino acids. CDR3 loop: CASSQDGSRYEQYF. The CDR3 DNA is TGCGCCAGCAGCCAAGACGGGAGTAGATACGAGCAGTACTTC.

The table lists this clone with a few counts. DNA of the CDR3: TGTGCCAGCAGTCTAGAAGGCCAGGGGGTAGACACTGAAGCTTTCTTT. It specifies CASSLEGQGVDTEAFF. The rearrangement links TRBV27 to TRBJ1-1, with 7 bases lining up with TRBD1. From germline, CDR1 is MNHEY and CDR2 SMNVEV (reference sequence). The CDR3 is made up of 16 amino acids. V lost 5 bases and J lost 3; bases outside the gene matches: 12.

To note about this clone: The junction and the germline gene differ at one end; a read error may be behind it. V gene TRBV27 combines with J gene TRBJ2-1, with no clear D. The CDR3 runs to 14 residues. CDR1 and CDR2 from the germline V gene are MNHEY and SMNVEV (reference sequence). In DNA, the CDR3 is TGTGCCATCAGTCCAGCTGGTCCCTACAATGAGCAGTTCTTC. Residues: CAISPAGPYNEQFF.

The chain has TRBV4-1 and TRBJ2-1, with TRBD2 identical over 14 bases. The J segment lost 8 bases and the V segment lost 7 bases, leaving 10 bases of the junction unmatched. In germline, CDR1 is MGHRA, CDR2 YSYEKL. The CDR3 contains 16 residues. CDR3 residues: CASTLSTGLAGDEQFF. The CDR3 coding sequence is TGCGCCAGCACTTTATCGACGGGACTAGCGGGAGATGAGCAGTTCTTC.

The rearrangement uses TRBV7-9 and TRBJ2-5, with a weak D call TRBD2 (5 bases). V was shortened by 5 bases and J by 3 bases, with 10 bases between the two germline ends. Germline V gene lookup returns CDR1 SEHNR and CDR2 FQNEAQ (reference sequence). This CDR3 region has 13 residues. CDR3 in amino acids: CASSRYGEETQYF. The CDR3 coding sequence is TGTGCCAGCAGCCGTTACGGGGAAGAGACCCAGTACTTC.

This chain joins TRBV5-6 and TRBJ2-2; D not resolved. V lost 0 bases and J 5 bases, leaving 8 bases between the germline ends. Looked up from germline, CDR1 is SGHDT and CDR2 is YYEEEE. This CDR3 comprises 14 residues. CDR3 bases: TGTGCCAGCAGCTTGGGGGGTAAAACCGGGGAGCTGTTTTTT. Encoded protein: CASSLGGKTGELFF. The full variable domain, in which reference TRBV5-6 and TRBJ2-2 provide the parts outside the CDR3, is DAGVTQSPTHLIKTRGQQVTLRCSPKSGHDTVSWYQQALGQGPQFIFQYYEEEERQRGNFPDRFSGHQFPNYSSELNVNALLLGDSALYLCASSLGGKTGELFFGEGSRLTVL.

This clone was seen only once. The chain joins TRBV10-1 to TRBJ2-3; D is perhaps TRBD1 (5 bases). Germline V gene data show CDR1 as WNHNN and CDR2 as SYGVQD (reference sequence). The V and J ends lost 1 base and 6 bases respectively, with 17 bases between them. The CDR3 extends over 16 amino acids. CDR3 sequence reads: CASSEWARAFVDTQYF. The CDR3 DNA reads TGCGCCAGCAGTGAGTGGGCCAGGGCCTTCGTTGATACGCAGTATTTT.

This chain joins TRBV7-6 and TRBJ2-7, with TRBD2 matching 12 bases. V was clipped by 1 base and J by 6 bases; unmatched bases: 4. This CDR3 has 15 residues. Germline-derived CDR1 and CDR2 are SGHVS and FNYEAQ. The CDR3, as DNA: TGTGCCAGCAGCTTAGGTCTAGCGGGAGGGGCCGAGCAGTACTTC. Protein product: CASSLGLAGGAEQYF.

As regards this clone: Other DNA variants within this sample encode the same CDR3. The chain has TRBV27 and TRBJ2-2, with D tentatively TRBD1 (5 bases). Between the trimmed V and J ends, which lost 3 bases and 6 bases, there was a span of 11 bases. The CDR3 has 14 amino acids. Germline CDR1 and CDR2: MNHEY and SMNVEV (reference sequence). CDR3 in amino acids: CASSLLRGAGELFF. CDR3 DNA: TGTGCCAGCAGTTTGTTAAGGGGCGCCGGGGAGCTGTTTTTT.

The genes are TRBV9 and TRBJ2-7; 10 nucleotides line up with TRBD1. V shed 4 bases, J shed 3 bases, and the junction held 7 bases outside the gene matches. The CDR3 length is 15 residues. CDR1 and CDR2 (germline): SGDLS, YYNGEE. In DNA, the CDR3 is TGTGCCAGCAGCTCCCACCGGGACAGGGGCTACGAGCAGTACTTC. Its translation is CASSSHRDRGYEQYF.

Written as DNA, the CDR3 is TGCGCCAGCAGGAGAGGGGCTGCGGGAGGGCCCCTCAATGAGCAGTTCTTC. It translates to CASRRGAAGGPLNEQFF. The chain carries TRBV5-1 and TRBJ2-1; TRBD2 agrees at 9 bases. The V segment lost 5 bases and the J segment 6 bases; nucleotides outside the gene matches: 15. Germline V gives CDR1 SGHRS, CDR2 YFSETQ. The CDR3 extends over 17 amino acids.

This clone appeared once. The chain has TRBV28 and TRBJ2-5; 9 bases line up with TRBD2. This CDR3 is built from 15 residues. From germline, CDR1 is MDHEN and CDR2 SYDVKM. The junction had 8 bases not matched to a gene; V was cut back by 0 bases and J by 9 bases. The CDR3 region is CASSLWLAGYVSQYF. Here the CDR3 DNA reads TGTGCCAGCAGTTTATGGCTAGCGGGGTATGTTTCCCAGTACTTC. The variable domain in full, with the rest retrieved from reference TRBV28 and TRBJ2-5, is DVKVTQSSRYLVKRTGEKVFLECVQDMDHENMFWYRQDPGLGLRLIYFSYDVKMKEKGDIPEGYSVSREKKERFSLILESASTNQTSMYLCASSLWLAGYVSQYFGPGTRLLVL.

This chain connects TRBV5-6 to TRBJ1-2; a weak D match, TRBD1 (5 bases). V lost 3 bases, J lost 4 bases, and 22 bases lay in between. The CDR3 contains 17 residues. The V gene's germline CDR1 is SGHDT and CDR2 YYEEEE. The CDR3 spells CASSSTPWGETIYGYTF. CDR3 in DNA: TGTGCCAGCAGCTCAACCCCATGGGGGGAAACGATCTATGGCTACACCTTC.

Worth noting for this clone: This CDR3 is also generated by other DNA sequences in the sample. The genes are TRBV4-3 and TRBJ2-1, with 10 bases that match TRBD2. Trimming took 0 bases from V and 3 from J; bases not matched to a gene: 2. This CDR3 has 16 amino acids. Germline CDR1 reads LGHNA; CDR2 reads YSLEER. The CDR3 sequence is CASSQDRLAGYNEQFF. CDR3 in DNA: TGCGCCAGCAGCCAAGATCGACTAGCGGGCTACAATGAGCAGTTCTTC.

V gene TRBV28 combines with J gene TRBJ2-7; D tentatively fits TRBD1 or TRBD2 (7 bases each). The CDR3 is 13 residues long. CDR1 MDHEN and CDR2 SYDVKM come from the germline V gene. V was shortened by 3 bases and J by 6 bases, with 12 bases between the two germline ends. CDR3: CASSFDREGEQYF. The DNA for the CDR3 is TGTGCCAGCAGTTTCGACAGGGAGGGCGAGCAGTACTTC.

The chain carries TRBV19 and TRBJ2-7, with D maybe TRBD2 (5 bases). The CDR3 covers 18 residues. V lost 0 bases and J 1 base, leaving 19 bases between the germline ends. Germline CDR1 LNHDA, CDR2 SQIVND (reference sequence). The CDR3 bases are TGTGCCAGTAGTATAGATCGCATCATTGGGGAGCGTTCCTACGAGCAGTACTTC. As protein: CASSIDRIIGERSYEQYF.

This clone was found a few times. The gene calls are TRBV4-2 and TRBJ1-1; 8 positions match TRBD1. CDR1 and CDR2 (germline): LGHNA, YNFKEQ. After removal of 0 bases from V and 8 bases from J, the junction contained 5 bases not matched to a gene. The CDR3 has 14 amino acids. The CDR3 sequence: CASSQDRRTGEAFF. The CDR3 region has the DNA TGTGCCAGCAGCCAAGATAGGAGGACAGGGGAAGCTTTCTTT.

This chain links TRBV7-9 with TRBJ2-7, with D tentatively TRBD1 (6 bases). The CDR3 totals 14 residues. The germline gives CDR1 SEHNR, CDR2 FQNEAQ (reference sequence). V was cut by 7 bases and J by 2 bases, with 15 bases left in between. The CDR3 spells CASKPPGQPYEQYF. The CDR3 nucleotides are TGTGCCAGCAAACCCCCGGGACAACCCTACGAGCAGTACTTC.

The chain joins TRBV19 to TRBJ2-7; 11 bases map to TRBD1. Germline lookup yields CDR1 LNHDA and CDR2 SQIVND (reference sequence). V was clipped by 2 bases and J by 5 bases; unmatched bases: 5. The CDR3 is 15 amino acids. The CDR3 sequence is CASSIWTGGQNEQYF. The CDR3 nucleotides are TGTGCCAGTAGTATATGGACAGGGGGCCAGAACGAGCAGTACTTC. Using reference TRBV19 and TRBJ2-7 for the parts outside the CDR3, the full variable domain is DGGITQSPKYLFRKEGQNVTLSCEQNLNHDAMYWYRQDPGQGLRLIYYSQIVNDFQKGDIAEGYSVSREKKESFPLTVTSAQKNPTAFYLCASSIWTGGQNEQYFGPGTRLTVT.

The V and J genes are TRBV9 and TRBJ2-1; TRBD2 matches 8 bases. V dropped 0 bases and J dropped 8; count of bases not matched to a gene: 4. This CDR3 comprises 14 residues. Looked up from germline, CDR1 is SGDLS and CDR2 is YYNGEE. The CDR3 sequence is CASSVDGRADEQFF. In DNA form, the CDR3 reads TGTGCCAGCAGCGTAGACGGGAGGGCGGATGAGCAGTTCTTC. Drawing the rest from reference TRBV9 and TRBJ2-1, the complete variable domain is DSGVTQTPKHLITATGQRVTLRCSPRSGDLSVYWYQQSLDQGLQFLIQYYNGEERAKGNILERFSAQQFPDLHSELNLSSLELGDSALYFCASSVDGRADEQFFGPGTRLTVL.